The 9 T cell receptor beta chains presented below share a single source sample, sequenced in a study of blood T cell repertoires in COVID-19. The table came from immunoSEQ multiplex PCR; TCRdb's copy has only in-frame clones and leaves some out. This sample has more than 250,000 clones, with around 80% found just once. Sequencing was performed on peripheral blood. The receptor set was obtained from a woman aged 45-65 years with acute or convalescent COVID-19.

The DNA for the CDR3 is TGTGCCACCAGTTTCGAGGATGAGCAGTTCTTC. Residues: CATSFEDEQFF. This sequence joins TRBV24-1 and TRBJ2-1, with D unresolved. The CDR3 runs to 11 residues. In germline, CDR1 is KGHDR, CDR2 SFDVKD. The V end lost 6 bases, the J end lost 8 bases, and 7 bases lay between the germline ends.

The chain employs TRBV14 and TRBJ1-3, with D unresolved. In germline, CDR1 is SGHDN, CDR2 FVKESK. The CDR3 is made up of 14 amino acids. Trimming cost V 4 bases and J 2 bases, with 9 bases left between them. This chain's CDR3 is CASSLMFPGNTIYF. The CDR3 coding sequence is TGTGCCAGCAGCCTAATGTTCCCTGGAAACACCATATATTTT.

The CDR3 is CAISGAGTEAFF. In DNA, the CDR3 is TGTGCCATCAGTGGAGCAGGCACTGAAGCTTTCTTT. The V gene is TRBV10-3, the J gene TRBJ1-1; D unclear. The V gene lost 4 bases and the J gene lost 4 bases, with 7 bases spanning the gap. The CDR3 is 12 amino acids. CDR1 is ENHRY and CDR2 is SYGVKD in the germline V gene.

The chain has TRBV9 and TRBJ2-1; TRBD1 matches 10 bases. V lost 4 bases and J lost 8; bases outside the gene matches: 9. The CDR3 totals 15 residues. Looked up from germline, CDR1 is SGDLS and CDR2 is YYNGEE. CDR3 sequence (DNA): TGTGCCAGCAGCAATCCGGGACAGGGGAGGTATGAGCAGTTCTTC. Residues: CASSNPGQGRYEQFF.

This chain connects TRBV4-1 to TRBJ2-3; maybe TRBD2 (6 bases). This CDR3 spans 15 amino acids. V was shortened by 2 bases and J by 2 bases, with 11 bases between the two germline ends. Germline CDR1 reads MGHRA; CDR2 reads YSYEKL. In DNA, the CDR3 is TGCGCCAGCAGCCAACTAGCGCTTAACACAGATACGCAGTATTTT. The encoded protein is CASSQLALNTDTQYF.

DNA of the CDR3: TGTGCCTGGAGCAATAAGAACAGGGGGCATCAGCCCCAGCATTTT. Amino acid sequence: CAWSNKNRGHQPQHF. V is TRBV30 and J is TRBJ1-5; 9 nucleotides agree with TRBD1. Germline assignment: CDR1 GTSNPN and CDR2 SVGIG (reference sequence). CDR3 size: 15 residues. The trim removed 3 bases at V and 5 bases at J, leaving 8 bases unmatched. The full variable domain, in which reference TRBV30 and TRBJ1-5 provide the parts outside the CDR3, is SQTIHQWPATLVQPVGSPLSLECTVEGTSNPNLYWYRQAAGRGLQLLFYSVGIGQISSEVPQNLSASRPQDRQFILSSKKLLLSDSGFYLCAWSNKNRGHQPQHFGDGTRLSIL.

The J gene is TRBJ1-2, the V gene TRBV19, with 9 bases fitting TRBD1. CDR1 and CDR2 from the germline V gene are LNHDA and SQIVND (reference sequence). CDR3 length: 14 amino acids. V shed 6 bases, J shed 4 bases, and the junction held 6 bases outside the gene matches. The CDR3 protein is CASRTTGGGYGYTF. CDR3 sequence (DNA): TGTGCCAGTAGGACTACAGGGGGCGGCTATGGCTACACCTTC.

This chain uses TRBV11-2 with TRBJ2-1, with 9 bases identical to TRBD2. The CDR3 totals 13 residues. Germline-derived CDR1 and CDR2 are SGHAT and FQNNGV. The V gene end was trimmed by 5 bases and the J gene end by 9 bases; junction bases not matched to a gene: 5. CDR3 DNA: TGTGCCAGCAGCACAGGGACTAGCAGTGAGCAGTTCTTC. Its translation is CASSTGTSSEQFF.

This chain uses TRBV6-4 with TRBJ2-3; a possible D gene is TRBD2 (6 bases). Trimming removed 6 bases at V and 6 bases at J, with 7 bases between. Germline V gives CDR1 MRHNA, CDR2 SNTAGT. The CDR3 covers 11 residues. The CDR3 is CASRAGDTQYF. The CDR3 DNA reads as TGTGCCAGCAGGGCGGGGGATACGCAGTATTTT.